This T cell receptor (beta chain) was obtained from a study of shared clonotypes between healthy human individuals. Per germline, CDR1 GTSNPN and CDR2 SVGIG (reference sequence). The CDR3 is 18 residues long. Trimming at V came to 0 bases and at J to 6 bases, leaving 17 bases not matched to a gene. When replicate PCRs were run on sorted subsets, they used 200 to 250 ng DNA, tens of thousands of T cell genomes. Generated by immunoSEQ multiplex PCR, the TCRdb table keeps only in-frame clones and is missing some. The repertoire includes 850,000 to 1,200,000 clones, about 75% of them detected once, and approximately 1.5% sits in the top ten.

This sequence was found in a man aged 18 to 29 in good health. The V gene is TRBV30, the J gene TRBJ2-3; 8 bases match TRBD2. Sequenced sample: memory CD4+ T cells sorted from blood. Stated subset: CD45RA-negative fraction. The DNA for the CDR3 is TGTGCCTGGAGTGTACCCCCTCGCGGGAGGAGAGATGGGGATACGCAGTATTTT. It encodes CAWSVPPRGRRDGDTQYF.